Sequencing of this T cell receptor (beta chain) was carried out in a study of spatial heterogeneity in lung cancer. Study-wide results and caveats: Ubiquitous expanded tumor TCRs appeared in blood more at resection than follow-up.

Using its own MiXCR run on the 5' RACE reads, TCRdb lists one record per CDR3 protein. Here the sample spans around 40,000 distinct CDR3 sequences, 6% to 9.5% being singletons. This sample's time point: blood at routine non-recurrence follow-up after resection. Germline V lookup: CDR1 LGHNA, CDR2 YNFKEQ. The CDR3 is made up of 13 amino acids. The V end lost 4 bases, the J end lost 5 bases, and 8 bases lay between the germline ends. This clonotype was recorded at least ten times. What it binds is not known. The chain employs TRBV4-2 and TRBJ1-4, with D unresolved. The sequence came from a male donor with early-stage non-small cell lung cancer. The sequenced sample was PBMCs, obtained at follow-up. CDR3 in amino acids: CASSRNGNEKLFF. The CDR3 region has the DNA TGTGCCAGCAGCCGGAACGGGAATGAAAAACTGTTTTTT.